This T cell receptor beta chain emerged from a study of blood T cell repertoires in COVID-19. How the authors handled the data: Researchers report that nucleated cell counts were estimated from reference gene primer amplification. This table comes from immunoSEQ multiplex PCR, and its TCRdb copy is limited to in-frame clones, with some not included. That table is the source of V, J and clone size, and D and trimming were worked out from the DNA. Of approximately 110,000 clones in the sample, around nine tenths were seen once. This clone was counted a few times. Trimming removed 5 bases from V and 0 bases from J, with 10 bases in between. Germline V CDR1 and CDR2: SGHVS, FNYEAQ. The CDR3 consists of 15 residues.

This sequence was found in a man aged 40-49 years with acute or convalescent COVID-19. The sequenced material came from peripheral blood. The chain combines TRBV7-6 with TRBJ1-4, with a weak D call TRBD1 (6 bases). In DNA form, the CDR3 reads TGTGCCAGCAGCCCACAGGGTACAACTAATGAAAAACTGTTTTTT. This gives the protein CASSPQGTTNEKLFF.